The entry below gives a single T cell receptor (beta chain) sequence along with its context. Its antigen remains undetermined. No base quality information exists; no much larger clone differs at one position. Library preparation was by multiplex PCR. Sequencer: Illumina HiSeq 4000. iRepertoire HTBI primers and Arm-PCR amplification of CDR3 regions were used to construct TCR beta libraries. PCR products were gel purified before sequencing. The authors' analysis ran thus. A total of 60 to 80 TRBV and 14 TRBJ segments were identified across samples and were used for gene usage analysis of CDR3 amino acid clonotypes. COPE and FqMerger were used to merge filtered high-quality paired reads into contigs. Contigs were aligned with BLAST to IMGT TRBV, TRBD and TRBJ reference genes, and CDR3 was defined per IMGT. Highly expanded clones were defined as clonotypes with a frequency above 0.1%. Repertoire diversity was measured by Shannon entropy, and V-J evenness by the Gini coefficient. A clonotype was considered public if more than one individual shared it. Clones were called with MiXCR by TCRdb after fastp trimmed the public reads at Q25, and only in-frame beta chains were retained. CDR3 protein sequences are deduplicated, and each keeps its most common genes and DNA. It is TCRdb's table, rather than the study itself, that gives the V and J calls and clone size. The sample contains 350,000 to 400,000 distinct CDR3 sequences, under 20% of them found a single time. The biggest ten clones account for 20% to 25% of the sample.

The CDR3, cysteine through phenylalanine, is 14 amino acids long. This entry keeps only the CDR3 DNA: 42 bases, framed from base 1. V is reduced by 7 bases and J by 4 bases, leaving a spacing of 15 bases between them. The germline V gene gives CDR1 as MDHEN and CDR2 as SYDVKM. Per the publication, the time point label means: newly diagnosed GD, antithyroid drugs for less than 3 months. RNA was extracted from PBMCs in TRIzol for both TCR sequencing and RNA sequencing. Graves' disease was diagnosed according to American Thyroid Association guidelines. The patients came from an endocrinology department in Xi'an, China. Each patient gave approximately 9.7 milliliters of peripheral blood, collected in an EDTA anticoagulant tube. Ficoll Paque Plus density gradient separation was used to isolate PBMCs, and no additional T cell sorting was done. RNA quality was checked with an Agilent 2100 Bioanalyzer and agarose gel, and concentration with a NanoDrop 2000.

These data originate in a study of regulatory T cells in long-lasting Graves disease (dated by TCRdb to about 2021). Broadly, across the study: In the newly diagnosed Graves' disease group, patients had been taking antithyroid drugs for less than 3 months. This study used TCR sequencing and RNA sequencing of peripheral blood to compare persistent Graves' disease patients against newly diagnosed Graves' disease patients. The study was registered as a clinical trial and conducted in China. A total of some 33 samples were covered by TCR sequencing, comprising approximately 13 persistent and approximately 20 newly diagnosed Graves' disease patients. The research as a whole found: Only the TCR beta chain was sequenced and analyzed. Persistent Graves' disease patients showed lower TCR Shannon entropy and fewer highly expanded clones than newly diagnosed patients, suggesting clonal expansion. Patients with persistent disease shared more public clonotypes (roughly 2,900) than newly diagnosed patients did (966). The small sample size was acknowledged by the authors as a limitation that may reduce accuracy. Persistent disease showed preferential use of TRBV28, TRBJ1-2 and TRBJ2-5, whereas newly diagnosed disease favored TRBV20-1 and TRBJ2-1. Peripheral blood alone was examined, since thyroid tissue, which constituted the primary lesion, could not be accessed.

Separately, the same data were catalogued under a study of T cells in Graves' hyperthyroidism and ophthalmopathy. The second study also describes: Stable Graves' hyperthyroidism was defined as no progression to ophthalmopathy during 18 months of follow-up. Hyperthyroidism patients were newly diagnosed, had a disease duration of under 2 months, and were aged 18 to 65 years. Patients with uncontrolled infections, other autoimmune diseases, pregnancy or lactation were excluded. Diagnoses relied on clinical symptoms, serum thyroxine and TRAb, thyroid ultrasound and orbital computed tomography. The first round of RT-PCR for the TCR CDR3 was performed with the HTBI primer set and the Qiagen OneStep RT-PCR kit. Blood samples also contained most of the expanded thyroid clonotypes (frequency above 0.001), which suggests that blood repertoires may reflect thyroid immune responses. In cross-validation, a model built on a 13 V-J signature told ophthalmopathy apart from stable hyperthyroidism with approximately 91% sensitivity and about 81% specificity, and in testing the same model reached 80%/75%. In validation, the model predicted progression to ophthalmopathy with roughly 66% sensitivity and around 72% specificity, a median of 6.5 months before onset. A discovery cohort of approximately 97 patients, approximately 44 with Graves' ophthalmopathy and approximately 57 with stable Graves' hyperthyroidism, was used to find distinguishing TCR V-J signatures. An independent validation cohort of fewer than 20 hyperthyroidism patients and approximately 16 patients who later progressed to ophthalmopathy tested prospective prediction of ophthalmopathy. The 95 to 100 discovery patients were randomly split 7:3 into training and test sets. Thyroid tissue and blood T-cell repertoires from about six Graves' hyperthyroidism patients were also compared in the study. Following sampling, methimazole starting at 30 mg daily was given to hyperthyroidism patients, and high-dose intravenous methylprednisolone was given to ophthalmopathy patients. The libraries were constructed in a second round of multiplex PCR and then size-selected and purified. Paired-end sequencing of the libraries was performed with 100 bp reads on an Illumina HiSeq2000. SOAPnuke was used to process the raw data, with reads discarded if the reads contained adapters or uncalled bases, had a mean Phred below 15, or lacked an exact constant-primer or identifier match. COPE v1.2.5 was used to merge high-quality paired reads, and clonotypes were defined as unique nucleotide sequences. MiTCR v1.1 was used to align clonotypes to the IMGT TRBV, TRBD and TRBJ reference segments. Analysis was restricted to V-J combinations with a frequency above 0.0001, which covered roughly 99% of repertoires. A TCS score was defined as the ratio of F50 (clonal expansion) to E x V (chaos), with BLOSUM62-based TCRdist applied between CDR3 peptides within each V-J. Welch's t-statistics and random forest reduced 450 to 600 V-J features to 10 to 15, which were used in a naive Bayes classifier (R e1071). Sample size was not statistically predetermined, and investigators were not blinded to group allocation. According to the paper, TCR Vbeta CDR3 sequencing was carried out on 135 peripheral blood samples, which came from fewer than 50 ophthalmopathy, around 75 hyperthyroidism and some 17 progressor patients.

Source: peripheral blood mononuclear cells (PBMCs), taken at new diagnosis, from a patient treated with antithyroid drugs. Recombination connected TRBV28 to TRBJ2-3; TRBD1 is possibly the D segment (6 matching bases). This TCR was recovered from a woman younger than 35 with Graves disease. Donor details come from another sample of the same person, matched by shared clones. DNA sequence: TGTGCCAGCATTCCGGGACAAGGCGCAGATACGCAGTATTTT. Translated, this gives CASIPGQGADTQYF.